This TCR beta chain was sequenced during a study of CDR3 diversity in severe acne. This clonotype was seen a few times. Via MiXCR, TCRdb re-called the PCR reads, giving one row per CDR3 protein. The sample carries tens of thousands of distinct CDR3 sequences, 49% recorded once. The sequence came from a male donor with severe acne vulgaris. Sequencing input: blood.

In DNA form, the CDR3 reads TGCAGTGCTAGGGCACAGGGGACTTCTAATGAAAAACTGTTTTTT. Translation gives CSARAQGTSNEKLFF. The chain is built from TRBV20-1 and TRBJ1-4, with 7 bases identical to TRBD1. The CDR3 is 15 residues long. V lost 3 bases to trimming and J lost 3 bases; unmatched junction nucleotides: 7. Germline V lookup: CDR1 DFQATT, CDR2 SNEGSKA (reference sequence).